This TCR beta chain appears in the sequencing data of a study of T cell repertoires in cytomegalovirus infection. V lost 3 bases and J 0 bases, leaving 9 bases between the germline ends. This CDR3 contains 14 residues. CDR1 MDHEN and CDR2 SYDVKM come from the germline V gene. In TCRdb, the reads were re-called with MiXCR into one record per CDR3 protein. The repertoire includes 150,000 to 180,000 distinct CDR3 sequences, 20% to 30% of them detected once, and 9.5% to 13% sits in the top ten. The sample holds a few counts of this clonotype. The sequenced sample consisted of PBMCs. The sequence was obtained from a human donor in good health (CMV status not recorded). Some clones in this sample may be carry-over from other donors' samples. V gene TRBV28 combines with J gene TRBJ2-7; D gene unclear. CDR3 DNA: TGTGCCAGCAGTTTTTTAGGAAGCTCCTACGAGCAGTACTTC. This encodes CASSFLGSSYEQYF.